A selection of T cell receptor beta chains follows, all from one sample in a study of regulatory T cells in long-lasting Graves disease. One entry per CDR3 protein results from TCRdb running MiXCR on the multiplex PCR reads. The sample yields 550,000 to 600,000 distinct CDR3 sequences, 16% seen once. The sample also formed part of further work on T cells in Graves' hyperthyroidism and ophthalmopathy.

The sample was peripheral blood mononuclear cells (PBMCs), taken at new diagnosis, from a patient treated with antithyroid drugs. These receptors came from a man aged 18-30 years with Graves disease. CDR3s include the opening cysteine and the closing phenylalanine or tryptophan. D genes are given only for firm matches. The size entry is marked missing in some rows and otherwise reads once, few, many or a size class.

CDR3 length	D gene	clone size	V gene	J gene	CDR3 protein	CDR3 DNA
17	-	-	TRBV7-9	TRBJ1-5	CASITERGGDSNQPQHF	TGTGCCAGCATAACCGAACGTGGGGGGGATAGCAATCAGCCCCAGCATTTT
16	-	many	TRBV27	TRBJ2-7	CASSLSRAVVRGEQYF	TGTGCCAGCAGTTTATCCAGAGCAGTCGTTCGCGGGGAGCAGTACTTC
16	-	many	TRBV18	TRBJ2-3	CASSPNRGRVGDTQYF	TGTGCCAGCTCACCCAATCGGGGCAGGGTTGGAGATACGCAGTATTTT
15	-	many	TRBV5-1	TRBJ2-2	CASSFHRSGTGELFF	TGCGCCAGCAGCTTCCATAGATCCGGGACCGGGGAGCTGTTTTTT
13	-	many	TRBV18	TRBJ2-3	CASSPGFIDTQYF	TGTGCCAGCTCTCCTGGATTTATCGATACGCAGTATTTT
14	-	few	TRBV3-1	TRBJ2-7	CASSPTLSSYEQYF	TGTGCCAGCAGCCCCACACTGAGCTCCTACGAGCAGTACTTC
15	TRBD1	many	TRBV20-1	TRBJ2-5	CSARDGTGGAETQYF	TGCAGTGCTAGAGATGGGACAGGGGGCGCCGAGACCCAGTACTTC
14	TRBD1	-	TRBV5-1	TRBJ1-5	CASSFRDRGGYQHF	TGCGCCAGCAGCTTCCGGGACAGGGGAGGTTACCAGCATTTT
16	-	-	TRBV24-1	TRBJ2-1	CATSDRRRSSYNEQFF	TGTGCCACCAGTGATCGACGACGGAGCTCCTACAATGAGCAGTTCTTC
17	TRBD2	-	TRBV4-2	TRBJ2-1	CASNQAGRGSSYNEQFF	TGTGCCAGCAACCAAGCCGGGAGGGGGAGCTCCTACAATGAGCAGTTCTTC
17	-	few	TRBV7-2	TRBJ2-1	CASSLTYSSPTYNEQFF	TGTGCCAGCAGCTTAACCTATTCGTCGCCCACCTACAATGAGCAGTTCTTC
12	-	many	TRBV12-3/TRBV12-4	TRBJ2-7	CASSYVSYEQYF	TGTGCCAGCAGTTACGTCTCCTACGAGCAGTACTTC
15	-	few	TRBV28	TRBJ2-5	CASKSQGGGEETQYF	TGTGCCAGTAAGAGCCAGGGTGGAGGGGAAGAGACCCAGTACTTC
16	TRBD2	many	TRBV9	TRBJ2-7	CASSVESSGSSYEQYF	TGTGCCAGCAGCGTAGAGTCTAGCGGGAGCTCCTACGAGCAGTACTTC
15	-	many	TRBV11-2	TRBJ2-5	CASSPRDRLGETQYF	TGTGCCAGCAGCCCCCGGGACCGCCTGGGAGAGACCCAGTACTTC
14	-	-	TRBV12-3/TRBV12-4	TRBJ2-3	CASTFVSHTDTQYF	TGTGCCAGCACCTTTGTTAGCCACACAGATACGCAGTATTTT
14	-	many	TRBV12-3/TRBV12-4	TRBJ2-3	CASSFILGTDTQYF	TGTGCCAGCAGTTTTATCTTGGGCACAGATACGCAGTATTTT